Listed below are T cell receptor beta chains from one sample, sequenced in a study of CD8 T cells in ankylosing spondylitis. From the 5' RACE reads, TCRdb called clonotypes with MiXCR, one entry per CDR3 protein. Altogether about 90,000 distinct CDR3 sequences are present, around 27% being singletons, with the ten largest covering around three fifths. Sequencing was performed on blood, either unsorted or a sorted T cell fraction (not recorded which). The receptors were gathered from a male donor with ankylosing spondylitis or in good health (not recorded which). The CDR3 runs from the conserved cysteine through the conserved F or W. D genes are given only for firm matches. Clone size is not always given. Where it is, it says once, few, many or a class for expanded clones.

TRBV6-5	-	TRBJ2-3	18	TRBD2	TGTGCCAGCAGTTACTCGAGAGGAGGACTAGCGGGCACAGATACGCAGTATTTT	CASSYSRGGLAGTDTQYF
TRBV3-1	few	TRBJ2-2	13	-	TGTGCCAGCAGCCGATCTAGATCCGGGGAGCTGTTTTTT	CASSRSRSGELFF
TRBV6-1	many	TRBJ2-1	16	TRBD1	TGTGCCAGCAGCCCCACCCGACAGGGACCGAGGAATGAGCAGTTCTTC	CASSPTRQGPRNEQFF
TRBV11-2	-	TRBJ1-5	15	TRBD1	TGTGCCAGCAGCTTAGCAGGGGGGTTAAATCAGCCCCAGCATTTT	CASSLAGGLNQPQHF
TRBV20-1	few	TRBJ2-3	12	TRBD1	TGCAGTGGAGGGCAGGGGGCAGATACGCAGTATTTT	CSGGQGADTQYF
TRBV7-2	-	TRBJ1-5	13	-	TGTGCCAGCAGCTTACTATTGGGTCAGCCCCAGCATTTT	CASSLLLGQPQHF
TRBV27	few	TRBJ2-1	15	-	TGTGCCAGCAGTTCAGAAGCGGGCGCCTACAATGAGCAGTTCTTC	CASSSEAGAYNEQFF
TRBV7-2	few	TRBJ2-2	16	-	TGTGCCAGCAGCTCGATTAACCTCGGGGCCGCCGGGGAGCTGTTTTTT	CASSSINLGAAGELFF
TRBV20-1	-	TRBJ1-5	14	-	TGCAGTGCTACGGGATTATATAGCAATCAGCCCCAGCATTTT	CSATGLYSNQPQHF
TRBV11-2	-	TRBJ1-2	16	-	TGTGCCAGCGAGAGGGACATACGGGAACCCATCTATGGCTACACCTTC	CASERDIREPIYGYTF
TRBV7-2	-	TRBJ2-3	15	TRBD2	TGTGCCAGCAGCTTAAGAATGGCGGGAGCAGATACGCAGTATTTT	CASSLRMAGADTQYF
TRBV12-3/TRBV12-4	many	TRBJ2-1	16	TRBD2	TGTGCCAGCAGGGGATCCGGGACTAGCGTAGTACATGAGCAGTTCTTC	CASRGSGTSVVHEQFF
TRBV5-1	few	TRBJ2-6	15	-	TGCGCCAGCAGCCCGACGGGGACTGGGGCCAACGTCCTGACTTTC	CASSPTGTGANVLTF
TRBV7-2	-	TRBJ1-5	15	-	TGTGCCAGCAGCTTAGTTTTGCTTAGCAATCAGCCCCAGCATTTT	CASSLVLLSNQPQHF
TRBV20-1	-	TRBJ1-2	13	-	TGCAGTGCTAGAGCCCCGGAAAACTATGGCTACACCTTC	CSARAPENYGYTF
TRBV19	-	TRBJ1-1	13	-	TGTGCCAGTAGTTCAGCCGGGTTCACTGAAGCTTTCTTT	CASSSAGFTEAFF
TRBV7-2	many	TRBJ2-5	13	-	TGTGCCAGCAGCTTACTTTCTTCCGAGACCCAGTACTTC	CASSLLSSETQYF
TRBV5-1	-	TRBJ2-2	16	TRBD1	TGCGCCAGCAGCATGGGACAGGGGGCAAGTACCGGGGAGCTGTTTTTT	CASSMGQGASTGELFF
TRBV20-1	few	TRBJ1-1	12	-	TGCAGTGCTAGAGATCAGACAGTTGAAGCTTTCTTT	CSARDQTVEAFF
TRBV28	-	TRBJ1-3	12	-	TGTGCCAGCAGTCGAGCTGGAAACACCATATATTTT	CASSRAGNTIYF
TRBV20-1	many	TRBJ1-1	12	-	TGCAGTGCTAGACCAGGGGAAACTGAAGCTTTCTTT	CSARPGETEAFF
TRBV20-1	-	TRBJ1-5	15	TRBD1	TGCAGTGCTAGCCCCTCGGGGACAGGAGGCAGAGCCCAGCATTTT	CSASPSGTGGRAQHF
TRBV5-1	few	TRBJ1-5	14	-	TGCGCCAGCAGCTTGGACAGCGAGGATCAGCCCCAGCATTTT	CASSLDSEDQPQHF
TRBV20-1	few	TRBJ2-3	13	-	TGCAGTGCTAGCCGGGATAGCACAGATACGCAGTATTTT	CSASRDSTDTQYF
TRBV5-4	-	TRBJ2-7	15	TRBD2	TGTGCCAGCAGCTGGGGAGGGACTAGCGGCTACGAGCAGTACTTC	CASSWGGTSGYEQYF
TRBV5-6	-	TRBJ1-2	13	TRBD1	TGTGCCAGCAGCCGGGACAGGCGCGGCGGCTACACCTTC	CASSRDRRGGYTF
TRBV9	few	TRBJ2-1	14	TRBD1	TGTGCCAGCAGCGCGAATGTACAGGGGCGTGAGCAGTTCTTC	CASSANVQGREQFF
TRBV29-1	-	TRBJ1-1	10	-	TGCAGCGCCTTAAACACTGAAGCTTTCTTT	CSALNTEAFF
TRBV11-2	-	TRBJ2-2	18	TRBD2	TGTGCCAGCAGCTTAAGAAAGGGTAGCGGGGGGGCCTCCGGGGAGCTGTTTTTT	CASSLRKGSGGASGELFF
TRBV10-3	-	TRBJ2-1	14	-	TGTGCCATCAGTGGGGGGAGCGGATACAATGAGCAGTTCTTC	CAISGGSGYNEQFF
TRBV7-2	-	TRBJ2-2	16	TRBD2	TGTGCCAGCAGCGCCTGGACTAGCGGAGCCACCGGGGAGCTGTTTTTT	CASSAWTSGATGELFF
TRBV12-3/TRBV12-4	-	TRBJ2-5	15	-	TGTGCCAGCAGTTTAGCGACAGTGGACGGTGAGACCCAGTACTTC	CASSLATVDGETQYF
TRBV6-1	once	TRBJ2-5	14	TRBD1	TGTGCCAGCAGTGTGTCGACAGGGCCGAAGACCCAGTACTTC	CASSVSTGPKTQYF
TRBV2	-	TRBJ1-4	15	TRBD1	TGTGCCAGCAGTGACAGGGGGTTCTCGTTAGAAAAACTGTTTTTT	CASSDRGFSLEKLFF